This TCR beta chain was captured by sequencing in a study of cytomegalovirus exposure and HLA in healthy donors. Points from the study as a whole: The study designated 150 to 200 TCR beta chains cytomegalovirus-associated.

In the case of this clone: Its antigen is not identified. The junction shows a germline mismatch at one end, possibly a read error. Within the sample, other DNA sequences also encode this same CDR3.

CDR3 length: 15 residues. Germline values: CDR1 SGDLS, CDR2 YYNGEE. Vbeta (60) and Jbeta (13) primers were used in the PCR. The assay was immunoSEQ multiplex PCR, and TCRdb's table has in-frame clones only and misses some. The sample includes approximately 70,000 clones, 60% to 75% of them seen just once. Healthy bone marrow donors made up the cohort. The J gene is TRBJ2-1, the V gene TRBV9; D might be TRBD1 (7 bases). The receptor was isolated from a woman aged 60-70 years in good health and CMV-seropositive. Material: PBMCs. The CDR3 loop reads CASSAQGGYYNEQFF. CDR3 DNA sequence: TGTGCCAGCAGCGCCCAGGGGGGATACTACAACGAGCAGTTCTTC. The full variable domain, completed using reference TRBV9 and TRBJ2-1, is DSGVTQTPKHLITATGQRVTLRCSPRSGDLSVYWYQQSLDQGLQFLIQYYNGEERAKGNILERFSAQQFPDLHSELNLSSLELGDSALYFCASSAQGGYYNEQFFGPGTRLTVL.